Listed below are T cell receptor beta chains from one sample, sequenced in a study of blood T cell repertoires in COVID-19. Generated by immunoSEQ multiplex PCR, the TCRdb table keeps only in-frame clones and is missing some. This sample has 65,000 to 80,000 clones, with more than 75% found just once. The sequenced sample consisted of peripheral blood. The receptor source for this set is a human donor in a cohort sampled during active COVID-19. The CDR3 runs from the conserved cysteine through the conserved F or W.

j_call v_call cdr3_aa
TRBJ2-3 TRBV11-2 CATGVSGGTTDTQYF
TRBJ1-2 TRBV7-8 CASSFHTDRAVGYTF
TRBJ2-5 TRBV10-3 CAISDDNQETQYF
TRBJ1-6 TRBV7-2 CASTGDNSPLHF
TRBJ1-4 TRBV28 CASRSPGQNEKLFF
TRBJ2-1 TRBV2 CASSARGSSYNEQFF
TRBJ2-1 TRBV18 CASSPRELATYNEQFF
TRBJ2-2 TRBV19 CASQERAKRSGELFF
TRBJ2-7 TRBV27 CASSLRGPYYEQYF
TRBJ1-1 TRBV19 CASSTGGTSNTEAFF
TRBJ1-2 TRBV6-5 CASSFRQSFYGYTF
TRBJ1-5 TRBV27 CASSLGRSRPQHF
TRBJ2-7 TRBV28 CASSLSVAWTSTYEQYF
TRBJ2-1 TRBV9 CASGLAGESNEQFF
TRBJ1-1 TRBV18 CASSPTVNTEAFF
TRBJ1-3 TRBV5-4 CASSVDRVGNTIYF
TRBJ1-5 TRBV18 CASSPDRTNNQPQHF
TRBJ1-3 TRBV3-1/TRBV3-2 CASSHADTIYF
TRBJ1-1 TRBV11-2 CASSKRGSAESEAFF
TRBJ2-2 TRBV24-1 CATAGRGQTGELFF
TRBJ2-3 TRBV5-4 CASSLTSGRADTQYF
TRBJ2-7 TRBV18 CASSPDRGEQYF
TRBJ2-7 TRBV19 CASSWAGDSIYERYF
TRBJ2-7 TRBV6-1 CASSDAGHAYEQYF
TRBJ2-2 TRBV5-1 CASSLQGPPLAGELFF
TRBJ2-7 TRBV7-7 CASSIGQGLAYEQYF